This T cell receptor beta chain was identified during a study of T cells after yellow fever vaccination. General study findings and limits: A faster peak, day 5 versus 15, was reached by the weaker secondary response.

The 5'RACE template-switching step produced TCR cDNA and added a universal primer site and UMIs. TCRdb ran MiXCR on the 5' RACE reads and lists one entry per CDR3 protein. The sample contains tens of thousands of distinct CDR3 sequences, approximately 7.4% of which appear only once. This clonotype showed up many times. Its target is unknown. Looked up from germline, CDR1 is LNHNV and CDR2 is YYDKDF (reference sequence). The trim removed 5 bases at V and 4 bases at J, leaving 5 bases unmatched. The CDR3 consists of 14 residues. The sequence was collected from a man aged 25-45 years who received the YFV17D yellow fever vaccine. The rearrangement uses TRBV15 and TRBJ2-1, with 7 bases lining up with TRBD1. Sequences were derived from CD8+ T cells sorted from PBMCs, sampled 15 days after the yellow fever booster vaccination. The DNA for the CDR3 is TGTGCCACCAGCGGGGACAGAAAGTACAATGAGCAGTTCTTC. Translated: CATSGDRKYNEQFF. Together with reference TRBV15 and TRBJ2-1, the CDR3 gives the full variable domain: DAMVIQNPRYQVTQFGKPVTLSCSQTLNHNVMYWYQQKSSQAPKLLFHYYDKDFNNEADTPDNFQSRRPNTSFCFLDIRSPGLGDTAMYLCATSGDRKYNEQFFGPGTRLTVL.